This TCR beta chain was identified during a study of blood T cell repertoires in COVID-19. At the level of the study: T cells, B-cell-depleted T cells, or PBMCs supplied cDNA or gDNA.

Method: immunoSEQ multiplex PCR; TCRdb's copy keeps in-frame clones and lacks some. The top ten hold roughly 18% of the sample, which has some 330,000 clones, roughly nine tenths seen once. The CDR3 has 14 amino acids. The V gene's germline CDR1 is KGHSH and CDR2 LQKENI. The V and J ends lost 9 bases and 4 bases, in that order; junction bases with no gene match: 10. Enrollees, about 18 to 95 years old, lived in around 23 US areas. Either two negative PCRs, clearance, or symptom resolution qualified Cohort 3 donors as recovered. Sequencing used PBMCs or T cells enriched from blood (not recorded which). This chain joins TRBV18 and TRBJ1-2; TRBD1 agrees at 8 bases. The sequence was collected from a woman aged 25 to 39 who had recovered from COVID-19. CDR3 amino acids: CASWTGNSVYGYTF. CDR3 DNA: TGTGCCAGTTGGACAGGGAATTCGGTCTATGGCTACACCTTC.